This T cell receptor (beta chain) was profiled in a study of OX40 agonist ivuxolimab in advanced cancers. Germline V gives CDR1 SGHTS, CDR2 YDEGEE. The V and J ends lost 0 bases and 6 bases respectively, with 10 bases between them. The CDR3 covers 14 residues. A word on this clone: Its antigen is not known.

The table came from immunoSEQ multiplex PCR; TCRdb's copy has only in-frame clones and leaves some out. The sample carries approximately 80,000 clones, around 85% recorded once. Regarding the study as a whole: At 0.1 to 3.0 mg/kg and by week 6, CD4+ and CD8+ T cells in the blood had expanded clonally. Normalized T-cell clonal expansion was also low in a subset of nonresponders.

This sequence joins TRBV5-8 and TRBJ2-4; D assignment may be TRBD1 or TRBD2 (6 bases each). The receptor was isolated from an adult with an advanced solid tumor such as melanoma, head and neck, liver or kidney cancer. The input for sequencing was CD4+ or CD8+ T cells sorted from blood, taken in a trial of the OX40 agonist ivuxolimab. CDR3 region: CASSLAGGLNIQYF. The CDR3 coding sequence is TGTGCCAGCAGCTTGGCCGGGGGCTTAAACATTCAGTACTTC. Drawing the rest from reference TRBV5-8 and TRBJ2-4, the complete variable domain is EAGVTQSPTHLIKTRGQQATLRCSPISGHTSVYWYQQALGLGLQFLLWYDEGEERNRGNFPPRFSGRQFPNYSSELNVNALELEDSALYLCASSLAGGLNIQYFGAGTRLSVL.